This TCR beta chain originates from a study of graft-versus-host responses after intestinal transplantation. Overall study: Isolated intestinal, liver-intestinal, or multivisceral transplants were what recipients had. For approximately three years after anti-thymocyte globulin induction, all recipients took tacrolimus and steroids.

Details on this clone: Its matching antigen is unknown.

V was clipped by 5 bases and J by 7 bases; unmatched bases: 14. The CDR3 has 16 residues. The germline V gene encodes CDR1 SGHVS and CDR2 FQNEAQ. Notes on the study in general: Some patients had graft-donor T cell macrochimerism. In their allografts, the ratios of graft-versus-host to host-versus-graft T cell clones were high. Early post-transplant falls in HvG clones accompanied the peak levels of circulating GvH clones.

TCRdb keeps only in-frame clones here, not all; method: immunoSEQ multiplex PCR. The sample consists of some 100,000 clones, roughly 93% of them appearing once. The origin of this receptor is a human donor who was the organ donor for an intestinal transplant. This chain links TRBV7-8 with TRBJ1-5, with 7 bases matching TRBD1. The specimen was unstimulated CD8+ T cells sorted from spleen or lymph node cells, collected before transplant. The CDR3 region is CASSLTGQAPRQPQHF. For the CDR3, the DNA is TGTGCCAGCAGCCTAACCGGACAGGCTCCCAGGCAGCCCCAGCATTTT. The full variable domain, in which reference TRBV7-8 and TRBJ1-5 provide the parts outside the CDR3, is GAGVSQSPRYKVAKRGQDVALRCDPISGHVSLFWYQQALGQGPEFLTYFQNEAQLDKSGLPSDRFFAERPEGSVSTLKIQRTQQEDSAVYLCASSLTGQAPRQPQHFGDGTRLSIL.